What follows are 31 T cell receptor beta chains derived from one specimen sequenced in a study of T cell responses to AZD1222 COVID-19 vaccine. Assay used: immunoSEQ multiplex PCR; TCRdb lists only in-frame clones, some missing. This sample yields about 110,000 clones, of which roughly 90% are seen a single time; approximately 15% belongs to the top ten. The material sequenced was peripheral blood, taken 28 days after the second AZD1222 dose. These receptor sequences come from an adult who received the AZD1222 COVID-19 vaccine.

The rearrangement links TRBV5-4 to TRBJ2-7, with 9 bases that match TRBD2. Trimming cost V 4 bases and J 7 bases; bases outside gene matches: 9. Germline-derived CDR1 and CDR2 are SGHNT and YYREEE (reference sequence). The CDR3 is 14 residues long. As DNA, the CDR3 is TGTGCCAGCAGCCGCGGGGGGGGCGAACAGGAGCAGTACTTC. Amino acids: CASSRGGGEQEQYF.

In DNA, the CDR3 is TGTGCCAGCACAATCGCGGGGGGCAACACCATATATTTT. It yields the protein CASTIAGGNTIYF. The genes are TRBV6-5 and TRBJ1-3; weak D call: TRBD1 (6 bases). CDR1 is MNHEY, CDR2 SVGAGI, per germline. V shed 7 bases and J shed 7 bases, with 14 bases lying between them. There are 13 residues in the CDR3.

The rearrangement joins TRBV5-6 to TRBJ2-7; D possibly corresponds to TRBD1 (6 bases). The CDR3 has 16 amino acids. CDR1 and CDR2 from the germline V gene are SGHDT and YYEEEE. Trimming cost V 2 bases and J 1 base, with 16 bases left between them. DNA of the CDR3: TGTGCCAGCAGCTTCCCCGGGACAATAAATTCCTACGAGCAGTACTTC. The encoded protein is CASSFPGTINSYEQYF.

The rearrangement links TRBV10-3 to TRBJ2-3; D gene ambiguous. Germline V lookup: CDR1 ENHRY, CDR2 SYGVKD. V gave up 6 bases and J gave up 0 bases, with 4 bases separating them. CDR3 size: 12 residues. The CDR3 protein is CAISFSTDTQYF. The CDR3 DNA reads TGTGCCATCAGCTTCAGCACAGATACGCAGTATTTT.

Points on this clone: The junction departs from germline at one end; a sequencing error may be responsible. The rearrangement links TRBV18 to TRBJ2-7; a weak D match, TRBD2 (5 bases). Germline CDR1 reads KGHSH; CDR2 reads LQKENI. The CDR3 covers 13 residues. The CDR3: CASSPHPEGAEYF. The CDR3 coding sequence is TGTGCCAGCTCCCCACACCCTGAGGGCGCAGAGTACTTC.

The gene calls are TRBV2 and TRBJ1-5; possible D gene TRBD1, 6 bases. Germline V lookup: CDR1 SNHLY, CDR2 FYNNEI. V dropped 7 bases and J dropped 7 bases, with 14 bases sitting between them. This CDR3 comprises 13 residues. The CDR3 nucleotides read TGTGCCAGCACTGAGGGACAATGGCAGCCCCAGCATTTT. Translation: CASTEGQWQPQHF.

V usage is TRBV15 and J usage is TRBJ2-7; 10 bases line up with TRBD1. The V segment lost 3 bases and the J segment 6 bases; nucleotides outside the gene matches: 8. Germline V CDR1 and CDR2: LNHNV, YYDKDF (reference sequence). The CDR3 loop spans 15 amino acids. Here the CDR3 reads CATSSRVGTGAEQYF. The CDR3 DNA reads TGTGCCACCAGCAGTAGGGTCGGGACAGGGGCCGAGCAGTACTTC.

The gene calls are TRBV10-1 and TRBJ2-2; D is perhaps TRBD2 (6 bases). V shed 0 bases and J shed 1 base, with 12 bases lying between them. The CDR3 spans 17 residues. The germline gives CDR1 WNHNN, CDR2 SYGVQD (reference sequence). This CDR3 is CASSESGRGGNTGELFF. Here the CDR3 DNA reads TGCGCCAGCAGTGAGTCGGGGCGGGGAGGGAACACCGGGGAGCTGTTTTTT.

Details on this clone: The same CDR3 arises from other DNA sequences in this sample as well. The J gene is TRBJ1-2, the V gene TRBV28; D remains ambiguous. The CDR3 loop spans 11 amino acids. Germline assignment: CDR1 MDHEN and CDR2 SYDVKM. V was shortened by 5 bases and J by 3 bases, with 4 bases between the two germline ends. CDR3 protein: CASSPDYGYTF. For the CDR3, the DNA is TGTGCCAGCAGTCCGGACTATGGCTACACCTTC.

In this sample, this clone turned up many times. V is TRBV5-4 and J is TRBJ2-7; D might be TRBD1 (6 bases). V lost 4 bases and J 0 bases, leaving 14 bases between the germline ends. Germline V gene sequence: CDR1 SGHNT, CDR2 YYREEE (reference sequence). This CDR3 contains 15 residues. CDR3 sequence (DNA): TGTGCCAGCAGCGGGGGCAGTCGGAGCTCCTACGAGCAGTACTTC. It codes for CASSGGSRSSYEQYF.

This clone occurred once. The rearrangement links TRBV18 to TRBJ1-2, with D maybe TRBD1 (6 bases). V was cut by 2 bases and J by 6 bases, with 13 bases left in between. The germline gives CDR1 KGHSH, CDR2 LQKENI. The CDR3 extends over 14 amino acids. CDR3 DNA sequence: TGTGCCAGCTCACCAATAAGAGGGGGTGATGGCTACACCTTC. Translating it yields CASSPIRGGDGYTF.

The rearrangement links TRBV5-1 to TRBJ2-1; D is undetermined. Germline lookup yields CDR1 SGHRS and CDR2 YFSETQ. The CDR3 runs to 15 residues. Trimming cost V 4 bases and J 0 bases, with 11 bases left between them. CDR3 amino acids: CASSPGPSSYNEQFF. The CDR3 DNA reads TGCGCCAGCAGCCCCGGTCCTAGCTCCTACAATGAGCAGTTCTTC.

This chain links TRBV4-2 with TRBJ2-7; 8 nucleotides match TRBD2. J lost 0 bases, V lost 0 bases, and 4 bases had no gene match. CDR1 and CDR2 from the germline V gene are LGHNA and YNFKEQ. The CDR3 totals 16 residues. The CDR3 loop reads CASSQEGLAGSYEQYF. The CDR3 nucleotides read TGTGCCAGCAGCCAAGAAGGCCTAGCGGGCTCCTACGAGCAGTACTTC.

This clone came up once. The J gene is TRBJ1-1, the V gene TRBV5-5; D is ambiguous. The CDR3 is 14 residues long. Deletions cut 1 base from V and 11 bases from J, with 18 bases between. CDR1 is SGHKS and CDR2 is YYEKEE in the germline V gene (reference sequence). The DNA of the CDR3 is TGTGCCAGCAGCTTGAGACCCCCAGGTTTCAGTGCTTTCTTT. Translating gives CASSLRPPGFSAFF.

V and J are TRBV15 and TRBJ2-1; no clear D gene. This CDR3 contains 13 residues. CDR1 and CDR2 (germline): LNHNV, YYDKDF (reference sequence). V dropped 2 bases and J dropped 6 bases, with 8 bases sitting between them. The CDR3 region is CATSRTLLNEQFF. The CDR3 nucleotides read TGTGCCACCAGCAGAACTCTGCTCAATGAGCAGTTCTTC.

CDR3 bases: TGCGCCAGCAGCTTTCTCGATCGAAATAATGAAAAACTGTTTTTT. Translating it yields CASSFLDRNNEKLFF. The chain links TRBV5-1 to TRBJ1-4; D is unclear. CDR1 is SGHRS and CDR2 is YFSETQ in the germline V gene. Trimming pared 2 bases from V and 4 bases from J, leaving 12 bases between. CDR3 size: 15 residues.

In nucleotides, the CDR3 is TGTGCCAGCAGCTCCCGACAGCGAGAGTTCTATGGCTACACCTTC. This sequence encodes CASSSRQREFYGYTF. The rearrangement joins TRBV3-1 (or the pseudogene TRBV3-2) to TRBJ1-2, with D possibly being TRBD1 (5 bases). The CDR3 runs 15 residues. Trimming shortened V by 5 bases and J by 4 bases, and 17 bases separated the two germline ends. The germline gives CDR1 LGHDT, CDR2 YNNKEL (reference sequence).

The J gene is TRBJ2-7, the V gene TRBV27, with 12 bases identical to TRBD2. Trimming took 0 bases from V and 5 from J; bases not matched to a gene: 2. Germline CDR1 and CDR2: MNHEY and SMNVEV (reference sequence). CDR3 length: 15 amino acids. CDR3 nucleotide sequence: TGTGCCAGCAGTTTATCTGCTAGCGGGAGGGACGAGCAGTACTTC. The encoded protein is CASSLSASGRDEQYF.

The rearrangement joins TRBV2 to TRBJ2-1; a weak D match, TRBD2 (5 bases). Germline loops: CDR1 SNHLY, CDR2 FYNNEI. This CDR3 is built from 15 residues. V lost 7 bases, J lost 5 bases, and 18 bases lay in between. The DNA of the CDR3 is TGTGCCAGCACCCGACTCCATACTAGGGACAATGAGCAGTTCTTC. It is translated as CASTRLHTRDNEQFF.

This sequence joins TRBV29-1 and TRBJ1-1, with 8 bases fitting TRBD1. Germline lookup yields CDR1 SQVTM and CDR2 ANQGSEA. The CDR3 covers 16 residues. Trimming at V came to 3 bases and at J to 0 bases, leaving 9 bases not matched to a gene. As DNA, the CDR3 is TGCAGCGTTGATTGGACAGGGCGATTCATGAACACTGAAGCTTTCTTT. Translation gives CSVDWTGRFMNTEAFF.

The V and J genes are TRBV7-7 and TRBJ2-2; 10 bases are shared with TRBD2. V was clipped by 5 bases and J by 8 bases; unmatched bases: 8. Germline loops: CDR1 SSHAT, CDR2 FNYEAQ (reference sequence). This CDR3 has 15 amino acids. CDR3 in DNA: TGTGCCAGCAGCCAAGCGGGAGGGCCTGGGGGGGAGCTGTTTTTT. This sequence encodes CASSQAGGPGGELFF.

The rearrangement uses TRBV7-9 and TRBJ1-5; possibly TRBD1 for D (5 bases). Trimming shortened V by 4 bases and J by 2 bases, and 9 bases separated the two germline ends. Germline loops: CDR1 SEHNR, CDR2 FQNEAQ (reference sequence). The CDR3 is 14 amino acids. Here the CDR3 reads CASSSQGGNQPQHF. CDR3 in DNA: TGTGCCAGCAGCTCGCAGGGTGGCAATCAGCCCCAGCATTTT.

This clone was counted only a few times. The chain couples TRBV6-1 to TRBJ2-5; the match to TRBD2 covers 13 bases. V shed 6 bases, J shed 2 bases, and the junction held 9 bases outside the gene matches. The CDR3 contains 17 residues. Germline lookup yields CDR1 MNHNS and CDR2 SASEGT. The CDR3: CASRELAGGRQQETQYF. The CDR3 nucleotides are TGTGCCAGCAGGGAACTAGCGGGAGGGCGACAACAAGAGACCCAGTACTTC.

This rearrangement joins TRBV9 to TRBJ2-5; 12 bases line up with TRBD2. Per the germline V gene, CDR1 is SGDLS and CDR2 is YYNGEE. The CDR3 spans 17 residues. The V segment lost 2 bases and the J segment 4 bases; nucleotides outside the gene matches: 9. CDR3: CASSVGASGGAGETQYF. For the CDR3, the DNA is TGTGCCAGCAGCGTCGGGGCTAGCGGGGGGGCCGGAGAGACCCAGTACTTC.

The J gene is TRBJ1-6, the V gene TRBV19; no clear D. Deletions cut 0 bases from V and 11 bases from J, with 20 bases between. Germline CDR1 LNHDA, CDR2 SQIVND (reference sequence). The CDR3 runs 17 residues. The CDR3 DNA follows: TGTGCCAGTAGTATAGATCTAACGGGCAGTGCCAACCCACCCCTCCACTTT. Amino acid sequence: CASSIDLTGSANPPLHF.

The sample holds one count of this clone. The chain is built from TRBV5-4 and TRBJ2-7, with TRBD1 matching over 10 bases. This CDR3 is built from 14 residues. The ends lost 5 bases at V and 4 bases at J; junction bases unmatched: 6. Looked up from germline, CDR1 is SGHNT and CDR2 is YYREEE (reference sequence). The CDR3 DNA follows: TGTGCCAGCAGTATATGGGACAGGGGTTACGAGCAGTACTTC. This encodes CASSIWDRGYEQYF. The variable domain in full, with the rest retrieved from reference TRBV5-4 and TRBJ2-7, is ETGVTQSPTHLIKTRGQQVTLRCSSQSGHNTVSWYQQALGQGPQFIFQYYREEENGRGNFPPRFSGLQFPNYSSELNVNALELDDSALYLCASSIWDRGYEQYFGPGTRLTVT.

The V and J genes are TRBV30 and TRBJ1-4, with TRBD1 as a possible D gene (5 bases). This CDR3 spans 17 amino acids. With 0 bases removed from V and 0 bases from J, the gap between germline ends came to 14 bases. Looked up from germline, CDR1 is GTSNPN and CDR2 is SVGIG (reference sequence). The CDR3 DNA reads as TGTGCCTGGAGTGTAAATGAGGCAGGGACAACTAATGAAAAACTGTTTTTT. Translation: CAWSVNEAGTTNEKLFF.

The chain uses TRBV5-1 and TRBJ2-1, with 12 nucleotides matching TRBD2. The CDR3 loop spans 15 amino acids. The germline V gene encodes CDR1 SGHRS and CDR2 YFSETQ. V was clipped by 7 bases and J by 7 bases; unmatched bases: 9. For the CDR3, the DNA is TGCGCCAGCGAAAGGACTAGCGGGGACTCAAATGAGCAGTTCTTC. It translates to CASERTSGDSNEQFF.

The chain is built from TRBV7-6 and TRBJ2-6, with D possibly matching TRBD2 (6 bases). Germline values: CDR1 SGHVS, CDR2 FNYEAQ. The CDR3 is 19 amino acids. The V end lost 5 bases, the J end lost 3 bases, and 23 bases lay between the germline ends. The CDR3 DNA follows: TGTGCCAGCAGCGCCGGATCGGGACTGATTTTTGGTGGGGCCAACGTCCTGACTTTC. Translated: CASSAGSGLIFGGANVLTF. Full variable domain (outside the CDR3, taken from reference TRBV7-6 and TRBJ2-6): GAGVSQSPRYKVTKRGQDVALRCDPISGHVSLYWYRQALGQGPEFLTYFNYEAQQDKSGLPNDRFSAERPEGSISTLTIQRTEQRDSAMYRCASSAGSGLIFGGANVLTFGAGSRLTVL.

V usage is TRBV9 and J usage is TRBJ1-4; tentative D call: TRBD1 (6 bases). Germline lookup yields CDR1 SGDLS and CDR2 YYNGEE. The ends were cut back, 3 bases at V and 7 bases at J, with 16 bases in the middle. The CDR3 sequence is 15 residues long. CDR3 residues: CASSAGGGAGEKLFF. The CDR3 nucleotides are TGTGCCAGCAGCGCGGGCGGGGGCGCGGGTGAAAAACTGTTTTTT.

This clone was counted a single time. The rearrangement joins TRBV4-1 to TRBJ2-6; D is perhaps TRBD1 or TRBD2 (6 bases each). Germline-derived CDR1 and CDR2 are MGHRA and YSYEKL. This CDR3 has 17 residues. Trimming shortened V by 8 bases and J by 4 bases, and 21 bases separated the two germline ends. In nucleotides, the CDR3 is TGCGCCAGCCGAACCATGTTTGGGGGGCTCGGGGCCAACGTCCTGACTTTC. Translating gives CASRTMFGGLGANVLTF.